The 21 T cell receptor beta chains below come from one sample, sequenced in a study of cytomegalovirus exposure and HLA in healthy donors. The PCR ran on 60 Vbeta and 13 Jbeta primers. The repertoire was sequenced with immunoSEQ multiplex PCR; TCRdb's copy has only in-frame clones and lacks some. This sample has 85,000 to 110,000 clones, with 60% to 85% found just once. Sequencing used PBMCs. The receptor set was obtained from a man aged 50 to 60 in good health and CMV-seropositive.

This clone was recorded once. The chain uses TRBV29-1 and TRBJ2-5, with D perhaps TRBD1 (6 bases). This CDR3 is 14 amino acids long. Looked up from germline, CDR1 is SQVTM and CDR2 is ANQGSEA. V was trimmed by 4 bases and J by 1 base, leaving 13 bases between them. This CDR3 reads CSVGQGQPQETQYF. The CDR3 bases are TGCAGCGTTGGGCAGGGGCAGCCCCAAGAGACCCAGTACTTC.

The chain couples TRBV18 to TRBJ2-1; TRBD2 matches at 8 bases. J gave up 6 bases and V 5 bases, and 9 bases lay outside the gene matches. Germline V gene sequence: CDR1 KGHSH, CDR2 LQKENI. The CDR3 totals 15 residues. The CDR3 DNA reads TGTGCCAGCTCAACCGGCGGGGGGAAGAGCAATGAGCAGTTCTTC. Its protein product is CASSTGGGKSNEQFF.

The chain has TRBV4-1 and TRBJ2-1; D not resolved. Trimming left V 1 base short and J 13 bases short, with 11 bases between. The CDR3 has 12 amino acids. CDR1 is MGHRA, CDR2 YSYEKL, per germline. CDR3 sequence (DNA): TGCGCCAGCAGCCAAGGGGCCATACCTCAGTTCTTC. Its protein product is CASSQGAIPQFF.

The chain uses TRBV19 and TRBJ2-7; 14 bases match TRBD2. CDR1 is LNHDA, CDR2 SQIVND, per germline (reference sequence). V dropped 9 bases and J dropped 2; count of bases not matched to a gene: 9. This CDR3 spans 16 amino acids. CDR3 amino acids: CARPGLAGAETYEQYF. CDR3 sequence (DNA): TGTGCCAGACCGGGACTAGCGGGAGCCGAAACCTACGAGCAGTACTTC.

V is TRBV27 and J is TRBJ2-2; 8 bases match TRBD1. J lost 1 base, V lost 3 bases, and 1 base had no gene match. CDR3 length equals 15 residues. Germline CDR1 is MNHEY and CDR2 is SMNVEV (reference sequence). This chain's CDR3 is CASSFGQGNTGELFF. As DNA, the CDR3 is TGTGCCAGCAGTTTCGGACAGGGGAACACCGGGGAGCTGTTTTTT.

The CDR3 DNA reads TGTGCCAGTAACGACAGGGGCCAGCCCCAGCATTTT. Its protein is CASNDRGQPQHF. V is TRBV19 and J is TRBJ1-5; TRBD1 agrees at 8 bases. This CDR3 spans 12 amino acids. With 7 bases clipped from V and 7 bases from J, the junction kept 3 bases outside the gene matches. CDR1 is LNHDA, CDR2 SQIVND, per germline (reference sequence).

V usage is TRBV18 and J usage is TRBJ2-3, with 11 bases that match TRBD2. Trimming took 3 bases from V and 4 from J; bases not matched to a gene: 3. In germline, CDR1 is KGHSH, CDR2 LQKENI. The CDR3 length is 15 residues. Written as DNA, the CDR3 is TGTGCCAGCTCACCGACTAGCGGGGCGGCAGATACGCAGTATTTT. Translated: CASSPTSGAADTQYF.

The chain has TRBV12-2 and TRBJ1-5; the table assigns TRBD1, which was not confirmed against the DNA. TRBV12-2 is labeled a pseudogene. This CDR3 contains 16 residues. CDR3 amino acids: CASRLPRRGRNQPQHF. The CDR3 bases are TGTGCAAGTCGCCTTCCGCGCAGGGGACGCAATCAGCCCCAGCATTTT.

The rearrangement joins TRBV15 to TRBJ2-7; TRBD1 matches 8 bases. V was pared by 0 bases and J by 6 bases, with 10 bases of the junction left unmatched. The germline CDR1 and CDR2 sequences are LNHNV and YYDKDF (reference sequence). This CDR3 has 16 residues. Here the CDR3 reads CATSRDKGTGSSEQYF. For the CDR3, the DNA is TGTGCCACCAGCAGAGATAAGGGGACAGGTAGCTCCGAGCAGTACTTC.

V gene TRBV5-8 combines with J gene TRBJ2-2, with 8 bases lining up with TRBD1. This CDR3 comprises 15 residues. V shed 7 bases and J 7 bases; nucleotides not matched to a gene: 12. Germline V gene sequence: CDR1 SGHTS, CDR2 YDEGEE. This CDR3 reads CASRNWQGAGGELFF. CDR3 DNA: TGTGCCAGCCGGAATTGGCAGGGGGCCGGCGGGGAGCTGTTTTTT. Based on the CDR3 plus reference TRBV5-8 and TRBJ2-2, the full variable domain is EAGVTQSPTHLIKTRGQQATLRCSPISGHTSVYWYQQALGLGLQFLLWYDEGEERNRGNFPPRFSGRQFPNYSSELNVNALELEDSALYLCASRNWQGAGGELFFGEGSRLTVL.

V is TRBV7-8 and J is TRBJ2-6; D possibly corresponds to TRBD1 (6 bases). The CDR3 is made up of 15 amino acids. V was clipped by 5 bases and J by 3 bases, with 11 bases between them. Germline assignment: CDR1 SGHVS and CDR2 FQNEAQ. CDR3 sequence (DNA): TGTGCCAGCAGCGCACAGGGAGTTGGGGCCAACGTCCTGACTTTC. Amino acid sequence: CASSAQGVGANVLTF.

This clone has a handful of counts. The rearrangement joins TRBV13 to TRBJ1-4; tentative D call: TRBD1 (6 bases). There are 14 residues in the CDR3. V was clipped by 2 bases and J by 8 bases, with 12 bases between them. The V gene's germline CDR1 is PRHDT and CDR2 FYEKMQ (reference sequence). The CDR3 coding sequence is TGTGCCAGCAGCTTAATCAGGGGAGGGGAAAAACTGTTTTTT. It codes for CASSLIRGGEKLFF.

CDR3 residues: CASSLLGAEGNSPLHF. The CDR3 DNA sequence: TGTGCCAGCAGCTTACTGGGAGCCGAGGGTAATTCACCCCTCCACTTT. The chain couples TRBV11-1 to TRBJ1-6, with D uncertain. Trimming took 2 bases from V and 6 from J, leaving 14 bases between them. Germline-derived CDR1 and CDR2 are SGHAT and FQDESV (reference sequence). The CDR3 extends over 16 amino acids. Variable domain in full (rest from reference TRBV11-1 and TRBJ1-6): EAEVAQSPRYKITEKSQAVAFWCDPISGHATLYWYRQILGQGPELLVQFQDESVVDDSQLPKDRFSAERLKGVDSTLKIQPAELGDSAMYLCASSLLGAEGNSPLHFGNGTRLTVT.

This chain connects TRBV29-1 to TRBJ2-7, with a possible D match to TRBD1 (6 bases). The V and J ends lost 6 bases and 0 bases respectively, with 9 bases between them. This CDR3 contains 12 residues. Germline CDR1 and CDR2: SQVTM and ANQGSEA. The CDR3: CSVGAFSYEQYF. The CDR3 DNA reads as TGCAGCGTGGGGGCGTTCTCCTACGAGCAGTACTTC.

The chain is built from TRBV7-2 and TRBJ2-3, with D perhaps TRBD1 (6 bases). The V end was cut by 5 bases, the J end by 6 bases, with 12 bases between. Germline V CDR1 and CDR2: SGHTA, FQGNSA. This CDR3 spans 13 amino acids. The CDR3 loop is CASSPTGSDTQYF. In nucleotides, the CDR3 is TGTGCCAGCAGCCCAACAGGGAGCGATACGCAGTATTTT.

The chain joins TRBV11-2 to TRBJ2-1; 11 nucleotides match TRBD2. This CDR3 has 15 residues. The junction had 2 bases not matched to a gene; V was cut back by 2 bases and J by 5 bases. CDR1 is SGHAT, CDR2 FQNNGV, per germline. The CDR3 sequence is CASSLQLAGDNEQFF. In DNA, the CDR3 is TGTGCCAGCAGCTTACAACTAGCGGGAGACAATGAGCAGTTCTTC.

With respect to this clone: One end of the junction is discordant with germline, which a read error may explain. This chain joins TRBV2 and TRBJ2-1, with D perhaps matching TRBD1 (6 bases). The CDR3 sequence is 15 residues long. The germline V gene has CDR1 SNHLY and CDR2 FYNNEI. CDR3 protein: CASSDPGWGHNEQFF. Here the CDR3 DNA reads TGTGCCAGCAGTGACCCGGGGTGGGGGCACAATGAACAGTTCTTC.

For the CDR3, the DNA is TGTGCCAGCTCCCCGGGGACTAGCGGGAACACCGGGGAGCTGTTTTTT. It translates to CASSPGTSGNTGELFF. The rearrangement links TRBV18 to TRBJ2-2, with 11 nucleotides matching TRBD2. V was pared by 6 bases and J by 1 base, with 4 bases of the junction left unmatched. Germline assignment: CDR1 KGHSH and CDR2 LQKENI. This CDR3 is built from 16 residues.

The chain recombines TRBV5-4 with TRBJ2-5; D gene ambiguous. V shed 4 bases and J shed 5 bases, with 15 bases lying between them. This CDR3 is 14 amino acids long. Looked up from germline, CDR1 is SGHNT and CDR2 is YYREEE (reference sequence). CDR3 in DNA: TGTGCCAGCAGCCTCGTCTCGAGAACGGAGACCCAGTACTTC. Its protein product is CASSLVSRTETQYF. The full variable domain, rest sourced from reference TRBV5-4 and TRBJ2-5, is ETGVTQSPTHLIKTRGQQVTLRCSSQSGHNTVSWYQQALGQGPQFIFQYYREEENGRGNFPPRFSGLQFPNYSSELNVNALELDDSALYLCASSLVSRTETQYFGPGTRLLVL.

The CDR3 protein is CASSLVHRDHEQYF. CDR3 nucleotides: TGTGCCAGCAGCTTAGTTCACAGGGACCACGAGCAGTACTTC. The V gene is TRBV7-8, the J gene TRBJ2-7; tentative D call: TRBD1 (6 bases). Deletions cut 1 base from V and 5 bases from J, with 12 bases between. From germline, CDR1 is SGHVS and CDR2 FQNEAQ. The CDR3 covers 14 residues.

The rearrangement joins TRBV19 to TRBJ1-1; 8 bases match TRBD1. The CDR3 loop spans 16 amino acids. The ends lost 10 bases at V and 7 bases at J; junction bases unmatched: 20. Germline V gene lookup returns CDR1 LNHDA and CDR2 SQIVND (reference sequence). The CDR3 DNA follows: TGTGCCACCAAAGGACAGGGTGGGCCCGGTACGGGTGAAGCTTTCTTT. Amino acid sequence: CATKGQGGPGTGEAFF.